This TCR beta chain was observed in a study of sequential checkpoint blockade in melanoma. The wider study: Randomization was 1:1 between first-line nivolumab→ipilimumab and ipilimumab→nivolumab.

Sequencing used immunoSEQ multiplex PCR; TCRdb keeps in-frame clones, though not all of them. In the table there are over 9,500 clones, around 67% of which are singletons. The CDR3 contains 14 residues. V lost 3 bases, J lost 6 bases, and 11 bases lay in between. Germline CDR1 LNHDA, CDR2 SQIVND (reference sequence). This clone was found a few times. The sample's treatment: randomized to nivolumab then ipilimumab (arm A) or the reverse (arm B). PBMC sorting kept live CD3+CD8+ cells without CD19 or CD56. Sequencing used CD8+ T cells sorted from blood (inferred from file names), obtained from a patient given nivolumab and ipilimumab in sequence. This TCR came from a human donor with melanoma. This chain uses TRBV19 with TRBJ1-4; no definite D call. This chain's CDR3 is CASSIYGMDEKLFF. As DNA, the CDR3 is TGTGCCAGTAGTATTTATGGCATGGATGAAAAACTGTTTTTT.